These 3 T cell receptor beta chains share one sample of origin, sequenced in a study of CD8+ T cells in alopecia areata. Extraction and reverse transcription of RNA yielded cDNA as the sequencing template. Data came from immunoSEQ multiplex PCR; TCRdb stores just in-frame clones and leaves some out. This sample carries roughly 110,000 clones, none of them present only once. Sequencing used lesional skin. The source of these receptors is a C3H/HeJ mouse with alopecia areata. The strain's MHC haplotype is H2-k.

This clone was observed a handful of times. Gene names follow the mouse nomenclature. The CDR3 bases that were read are TGTGCCAGCAGACGGGACTGGGGGCCCTAT. This sequence encodes CASRRDWGPY. The whole CDR3 protein is CASRRDWGPYEQYF. The V call is TRBV14, the J call TRBJ2-7; TRBD2 matches at 11 bases. The read stops 4 residues short of the end of the CDR3; the missing end is completed from the germline J gene. Germline V CDR1 and CDR2: SGHDT, FRDEAV. This CDR3 has 14 amino acids. V lost 5 bases, J lost 2 bases, and 3 bases stayed unmatched.

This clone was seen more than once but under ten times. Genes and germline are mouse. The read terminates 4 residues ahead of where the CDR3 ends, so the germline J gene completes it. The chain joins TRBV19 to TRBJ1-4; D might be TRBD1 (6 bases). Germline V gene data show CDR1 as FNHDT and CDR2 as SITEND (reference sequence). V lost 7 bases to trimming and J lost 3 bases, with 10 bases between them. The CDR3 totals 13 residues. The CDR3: CASHTGTNERLFF. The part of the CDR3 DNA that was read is TGTGCCAGCCACACAGGGACCAACGAA.

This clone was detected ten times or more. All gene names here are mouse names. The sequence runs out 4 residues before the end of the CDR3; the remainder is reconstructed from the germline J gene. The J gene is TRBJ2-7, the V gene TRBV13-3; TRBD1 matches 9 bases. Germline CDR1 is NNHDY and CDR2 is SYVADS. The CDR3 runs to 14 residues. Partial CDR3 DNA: TGTGCCAGCAGTGATGCACGGGACAGGGAT. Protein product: CASSDARDRD. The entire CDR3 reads CASSDARDRDEQYF.